Below, 19 T cell receptor beta chains from the same sample are listed, as sequenced in a study of shared clonotypes between healthy human individuals. Libraries were prepared by immunoSEQ multiplex PCR; TCRdb keeps only in-frame clonotypes and omits some of them. This table holds about 490,000 clones, 79% found once. The sequencing sample was made of PBMCs. Receptor source: a woman aged 35 to 49 in good health. Some clones in this sample may be carry-over from other donors' samples.

The sample holds one count of this clone. The rearrangement links TRBV2 to TRBJ2-2, with no clear D. Trimming took off 4 bases at V and 5 bases at J, with 14 bases between the two ends. CDR3 size: 15 residues. Germline V gene sequence: CDR1 SNHLY, CDR2 FYNNEI. CDR3 DNA: TGTGCCAGCAGTGGCGGCCGCATTGGGACCGGGGAGCTGTTTTTT. Translated, it gives CASSGGRIGTGELFF.

This chain uses TRBV21-1 with TRBJ2-7; no DNA check was done on the table's D call, TRBD1. TRBV21-1 is a pseudogene. This CDR3 has 15 amino acids. CDR3 bases: TGTGCCAGCAGCAGGGGACAGGGGATCGTGTACGAGCAGTACTTC. It is translated as CASSRGQGIVYEQYF.

This CDR3 is CASGLVTGLGAAGYTF. In nucleotides, the CDR3 is TGTGCTAGTGGTTTGGTAACCGGGTTAGGAGCCGCTGGCTACACCTTC. This chain links TRBV12-5 with TRBJ1-2; the D is unclear. CDR3 size: 16 residues. Trimming pared 0 bases from V and 7 bases from J, leaving 18 bases between. Germline values: CDR1 LGHNT, CDR2 FRNRAP.

This clone showed up just a few times. The gene calls are TRBV18 and TRBJ1-1, with 9 nucleotides matching TRBD1. The CDR3 length is 16 residues. V lost 3 bases, J lost 4 bases, and 9 bases stayed unmatched. Germline V CDR1 and CDR2: KGHSH, LQKENI. The CDR3 nucleotides are TGTGCCAGCTCACCCACAGGGGGCTCAGGGGGCACTGAAGCTTTCTTT. Translation: CASSPTGGSGGTEAFF. Using reference TRBV18 and TRBJ1-1 for the parts outside the CDR3, the full variable domain is NAGVMQNPRHLVRRRGQEARLRCSPMKGHSHVYWYRQLPEEGLKFMVYLQKENIIDESGMPKERFSAEFPKEGPSILRIQQVVRGDSAAYFCASSPTGGSGGTEAFFGQGTRLTVV.

The V call is TRBV2, the J call TRBJ1-1; D unclear. V was trimmed by 6 bases and J by 7 bases, leaving 15 bases between them. This CDR3 is built from 13 residues. Germline V gives CDR1 SNHLY, CDR2 FYNNEI. DNA of the CDR3: TGTGCCAGCAGCGCCTTTTCGGACGGTGAAGCTTTCTTT. This encodes CASSAFSDGEAFF.

This chain links TRBV4-3 with TRBJ1-2; tentative D call: TRBD1 (6 bases). Trimming took 0 bases from V and 3 from J, leaving 11 bases between them. The CDR3 loop spans 15 amino acids. Looked up from germline, CDR1 is LGHNA and CDR2 is YSLEER. This CDR3 is CASSQDRGRDYGYTF. The CDR3 DNA reads TGCGCCAGCAGCCAAGATCGGGGGCGCGACTATGGCTACACCTTC.

This CDR3 reads CSAGQMNEQFF. The CDR3 bases are TGCAGCGCTGGACAGATGAATGAGCAGTTCTTC. The rearrangement uses TRBV29-1 and TRBJ2-1, with a possible D match to TRBD1 (6 bases). This CDR3 comprises 11 residues. Germline lookup yields CDR1 SQVTM and CDR2 ANQGSEA. The ends were cut back, 7 bases at V and 7 bases at J, with 11 bases in the middle.

J is TRBJ2-3 and V is TRBV7-9; possibly TRBD2 for D (5 bases). Germline CDR1 reads SEHNR; CDR2 reads FQNEAQ (reference sequence). The germline V and J ends were trimmed by 5 bases and 8 bases, with 11 bases remaining between them. The CDR3 has 12 amino acids. The CDR3 here is CASSRSEGTQYF. The CDR3 DNA sequence: TGTGCCAGCAGCCGAAGTGAGGGTACGCAGTATTTT. The entire variable domain, with the rest obtained from reference TRBV7-9 and TRBJ2-3, is as follows: DTGVSQNPRHKITKRGQNVTFRCDPISEHNRLYWYRQTLGQGPEFLTYFQNEAQLEKSRLLSDRFSAERPKGSFSTLEIQRTEQGDSAMYLCASSRSEGTQYFGPGTRLTVL.

The rearrangement links TRBV30 to TRBJ2-7; a weak D match, TRBD1 (7 bases). The ends were cut back, 2 bases at V and 0 bases at J, with 11 bases in the middle. The CDR3 has 14 residues. Germline V CDR1 and CDR2: GTSNPN, SVGIG (reference sequence). The chain's CDR3 is CAWSQGGPSYEQYF. Here the CDR3 DNA reads TGTGCCTGGAGTCAGGGGGGCCCCTCCTACGAGCAGTACTTC.

The rearrangement joins TRBV6-1 to TRBJ2-1, with D maybe TRBD1 (5 bases). The CDR3 extends over 13 amino acids. The V gene's germline CDR1 is MNHNS and CDR2 SASEGT. The germline V and J ends were trimmed by 11 bases and 9 bases, with 20 bases remaining between them. The CDR3 here is CAASLWGVSEQFF. DNA of the CDR3: TGTGCCGCGTCCCTATGGGGCGTCAGTGAGCAGTTCTTC.

This sequence joins TRBV5-8 and TRBJ2-7; D tentatively reads TRBD1 or TRBD2 (5 bases each). V gave up 5 bases and J gave up 5 bases, with 14 bases separating them. Germline CDR1 reads SGHTS; CDR2 reads YDEGEE. This CDR3 is built from 13 residues. This CDR3 is CASRPRGVNEQYF. CDR3 bases: TGTGCCAGCAGGCCGAGGGGAGTTAACGAGCAGTACTTC.

V is TRBV11-2 and J is TRBJ2-1; TRBD2 aligns across 11 bases. This CDR3 region has 15 residues. Germline V gene data show CDR1 as SGHAT and CDR2 as FQNNGV. Germline trimming cut 0 bases from V and 9 bases from J; bases unmatched to any gene: 4. The CDR3 is CASSLDTSGRGEQFF. In DNA, the CDR3 is TGTGCCAGCAGCTTAGATACTAGCGGGAGAGGTGAGCAGTTCTTC.

This clone appeared a few times. The chain joins TRBV7-2 to TRBJ1-1; 10 nucleotides match TRBD1. V lost 5 bases, J lost 10 bases, and 10 bases stayed unmatched. The CDR3 runs 14 residues. Germline CDR1 is SGHTA and CDR2 is FQGNSA. The CDR3 DNA follows: TGTGCCAGCAGCCCGAGGACAGGGGGTCTAGGAGCTTTCTTT. This codes for CASSPRTGGLGAFF.

About this clone itself: A single base separates this from a much larger clone, so it may be a read error. The chain has TRBV6-9 and TRBJ1-5, with TRBD1 as a possible D gene (5 bases). Germline values: CDR1 MNHGY, CDR2 SVAAGI. Trimming took 10 bases from V and 5 from J, leaving 21 bases between them. The CDR3 loop spans 15 amino acids. CDR3 nucleotides: TGTGCCATCAGACCCGGTGGCAGGGACTATCAGCCCCAGCATTTT. It codes for CAIRPGGRDYQPQHF.

This clone was seen many times. CDR3 nucleotide sequence: TGTGCCTGGATATTAGCGGGTCTTGACACCGGGGAGCTGTTTTTT. Protein: CAWILAGLDTGELFF. The V gene is TRBV30, the J gene TRBJ2-2, with 7 bases that match TRBD2. The V and J ends lost 4 bases and 3 bases, in that order; junction bases with no gene match: 8. Germline loops: CDR1 GTSNPN, CDR2 SVGIG (reference sequence). The CDR3 sequence is 15 residues long.

V and J are TRBV28 and TRBJ1-5, with 7 bases that match TRBD1. Germline lookup yields CDR1 MDHEN and CDR2 SYDVKM. The CDR3 loop spans 16 amino acids. The V gene end was trimmed by 5 bases and the J gene end by 5 bases; junction bases not matched to a gene: 12. In nucleotides, the CDR3 is TGTGCCAGCAGTCTCCGGACAGGTGGGGGGTATCAGCCCCAGCATTTT. Translating it yields CASSLRTGGGYQPQHF.

The rearrangement links TRBV6-5 to TRBJ1-2; tentative D call: TRBD1 (6 bases). The V and J ends lost 6 bases and 3 bases respectively, with 14 bases between them. This CDR3 spans 14 amino acids. Germline CDR1 and CDR2: MNHEY and SVGAGI. CDR3 coding DNA: TGTGCCAGCAGCGTAAATGCAGGGGACTATGGCTACACCTTC. Translated: CASSVNAGDYGYTF.

The genes are TRBV28 and TRBJ1-5; D possibly corresponds to TRBD1 (6 bases). The germline V and J ends were trimmed by 8 bases and 5 bases, with 19 bases remaining between them. This CDR3 is 15 amino acids long. Per the germline V gene, CDR1 is MDHEN and CDR2 is SYDVKM. The CDR3, as DNA: TGTGCCAGCGCTGAGGGTACAGGGTCGGATCAGCCCCAGCATTTT. Protein sequence: CASAEGTGSDQPQHF.

The chain's CDR3 is CASSEDRVSYGYTF. Written as DNA, the CDR3 is TGTGCCAGCAGTGAGGACAGGGTTTCCTATGGCTACACCTTC. The gene calls are TRBV2 and TRBJ1-2, with 8 bases fitting TRBD1. V lost 3 bases to trimming and J lost 4 bases; unmatched junction nucleotides: 4. The CDR3 totals 14 residues. Germline values: CDR1 SNHLY, CDR2 FYNNEI.